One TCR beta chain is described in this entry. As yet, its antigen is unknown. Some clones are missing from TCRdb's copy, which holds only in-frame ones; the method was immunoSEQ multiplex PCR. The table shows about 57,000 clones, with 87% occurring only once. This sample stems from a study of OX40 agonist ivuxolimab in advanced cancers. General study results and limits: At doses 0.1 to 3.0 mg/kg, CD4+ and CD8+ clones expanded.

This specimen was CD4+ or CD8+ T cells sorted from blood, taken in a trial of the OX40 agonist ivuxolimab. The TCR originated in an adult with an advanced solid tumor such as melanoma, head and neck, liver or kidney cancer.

CDR3: CSVAPTGTGGKNIQYF. CDR3 sequence (DNA): TGCAGCGTGGCGCCTACCGGGACAGGGGGGAAAAACATTCAGTACTTC. The V gene is TRBV29-1, the J gene TRBJ2-4; 11 bases line up with TRBD1. The V and J ends lost 6 bases and 4 bases, in that order; junction bases with no gene match: 11. The V gene's germline CDR1 is SQVTM and CDR2 ANQGSEA. This CDR3 contains 16 residues.